The clone carrying this T cell receptor beta chain has more than one count but fewer than ten. Its matching antigen is unknown. It was template switching that added a universal primer site, and there were unique molecular identifiers on the cDNA. TCRdb reprocessed the 5' RACE reads via MiXCR and lists one record per CDR3 protein. Of approximately 220,000 distinct CDR3 sequences in the sample, 7.5% were seen once. CDR1 DFQATT and CDR2 SNEGSKA come from the germline V gene (reference sequence). V shed 5 bases, J shed 5 bases, and the junction held 7 bases outside the gene matches. CDR3 length equals 13 residues. These data originate in a study of identical twins. In every case, the donor was a healthy Caucasian. Findings and caveats of the study: It was cross-sectional statistical analysis, not following the same donors, that the conclusions relied on.

This same sample was also taken into another study, of yellow fever vaccine responses in identical twins. As reported in that work: Reportedly, twins' vaccine T cell responses looked partly convergent and partly personalized.

This sequence originates from a woman between 18 and 29 years old in good health. V usage is TRBV20-1 and J usage is TRBJ2-5; 8 bases line up with TRBD2. The sequenced material came from memory (CD45RO+) T cells sorted from blood. The CDR3 is CSAALSGKETQYF. As DNA, the CDR3 is TGCAGTGCTGCCCTTAGCGGGAAGGAGACCCAGTACTTC.